This TCR beta chain was captured by sequencing in a study of CD8 T cells in Susac syndrome. TEMRA cells were FACS-enriched, with CD8+ and CD4+ T cells isolated negatively. It was with random hexamers that roughly 0.5 to 1 ug RNA was reverse transcribed. TCRdb re-called the immunoSEQ multiplex PCR reads with MiXCR, one entry per CDR3 protein. The table lists over 200,000 distinct CDR3 sequences, approximately 95% of them singletons. CDR3 length: 13 amino acids. V lost 4 bases to trimming and J lost 1 base, with 10 bases between them. Germline V gives CDR1 SQVTM, CDR2 ANQGSEA. V and J are TRBV29-1 and TRBJ1-1, with D possibly matching TRBD1 (6 bases). The specimen was CD4+ T cells from PBMCs. This receptor was identified in a human donor with multiple sclerosis. The CDR3 nucleotides read TGCAGCGTTGGAGGGGGGGGGAACACTGAAGCTTTCTTT. Residues: CSVGGGGNTEAFF.